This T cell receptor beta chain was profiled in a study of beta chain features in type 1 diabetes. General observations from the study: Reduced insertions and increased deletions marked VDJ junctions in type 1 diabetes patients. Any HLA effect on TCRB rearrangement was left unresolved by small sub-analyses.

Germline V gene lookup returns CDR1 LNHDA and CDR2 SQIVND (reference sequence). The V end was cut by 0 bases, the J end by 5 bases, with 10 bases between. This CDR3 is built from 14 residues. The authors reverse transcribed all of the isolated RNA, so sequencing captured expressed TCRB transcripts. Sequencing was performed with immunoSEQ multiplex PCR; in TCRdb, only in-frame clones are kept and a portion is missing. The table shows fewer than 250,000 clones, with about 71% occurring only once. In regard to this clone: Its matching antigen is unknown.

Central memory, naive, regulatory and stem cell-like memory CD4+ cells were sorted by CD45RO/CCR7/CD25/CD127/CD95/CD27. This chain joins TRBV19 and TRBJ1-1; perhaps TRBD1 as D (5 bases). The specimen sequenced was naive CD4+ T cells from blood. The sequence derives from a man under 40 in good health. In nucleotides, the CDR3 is TGTGCCAGTAGTATAGAGGGGGGACGGACTGAAGCTTTCTTT. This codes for CASSIEGGRTEAFF.